These 10 T cell receptor beta chains came from one sample sequenced in a study of T-cell memory formation after mild COVID-19. TCRdb reanalysed the 5' RACE reads using MiXCR and keeps one entry per CDR3 protein. The sample lists just under 350,000 distinct CDR3 sequences, 13% seen once, with over 20% in the top ten. The sample was PBMCs or a T cell subset sorted from them (not recorded which). The receptors originated from a man aged 18 to 29 who had mild COVID-19 (a few samples of this study predate the infection). Cell type and time point are not known.

The V and J genes are TRBV7-2 and TRBJ1-2; 8 nucleotides agree with TRBD1. The V and J ends lost 3 bases and 2 bases, in that order; junction bases with no gene match: 2. The germline gives CDR1 SGHTA, CDR2 FQGNSA. The CDR3 length is 14 residues. CDR3 in amino acids: CASSFYRGNYGYTF. The CDR3 coding sequence is TGTGCCAGCAGCTTTTACAGGGGGAACTATGGCTACACCTTC.

At least ten counts were recorded for this clonotype. V usage is TRBV29-1 and J usage is TRBJ2-3; the D gene is possibly TRBD2 (6 bases). The CDR3 loop spans 14 amino acids. Germline loops: CDR1 SQVTM, CDR2 ANQGSEA. Trimming cost V 6 bases and J 0 bases, with 13 bases left between them. This CDR3 is CSVPRDLSTDTQYF. CDR3 in DNA: TGCAGCGTCCCACGGGACTTGAGCACAGATACGCAGTATTTT.

The J gene is TRBJ2-5, the V gene TRBV10-2; D is ambiguous. Germline V gene data show CDR1 as WSHSY and CDR2 as SAAADI. Trimming took off 0 bases at V and 7 bases at J, with 12 bases between the two ends. The CDR3 has 14 residues. For the CDR3, the DNA is TGCGCCAGCAGTGAGTCGAAAATAGGTTCGACCCAGTACTTC. It yields the protein CASSESKIGSTQYF.

This clonotype was found a few times. The gene calls are TRBV7-2 and TRBJ2-5; D possibly corresponds to TRBD2 (6 bases). There are 14 residues in the CDR3. The germline V and J ends were trimmed by 5 bases and 4 bases, with 14 bases remaining between them. The V gene's germline CDR1 is SGHTA and CDR2 FQGNSA. DNA of the CDR3: TGTGCCAGCAGCCCTATCCGGGGAGGAGAGACCCAGTACTTC. Residues: CASSPIRGGETQYF.

This clonotype has more than one count but fewer than ten. The junction departs from the called germline gene at one end, perhaps through a read error. The chain joins TRBV7-9 to TRBJ1-6; a weak D match, TRBD1 (5 bases). CDR1 SEHNR and CDR2 FQNEAQ come from the germline V gene (reference sequence). The CDR3 length is 16 residues. In DNA form, the CDR3 reads TGTGCCAGCAACTTAGGGCGGGGAGGGACTAATTCACCCCTCCACTTT. Residues: CASNLGRGGTNSPLHF.

This rearrangement joins TRBV10-3 to TRBJ2-5, with D perhaps matching TRBD1 or TRBD2 (6 bases each). Germline V gene sequence: CDR1 ENHRY, CDR2 SYGVKD. This CDR3 is 17 amino acids long. V was pared by 6 bases and J by 1 base, with 21 bases between. CDR3 nucleotide sequence: TGTGCCATCAGCCAAACAGGGAGGATTTCTGGCCAAGAGACCCAGTACTTC. Protein: CAISQTGRISGQETQYF.

In this sample, this clonotype turned up a few times. J is TRBJ1-4 and V is TRBV4-1; 8 positions match TRBD1. With V trimmed by 5 bases and J by 8 bases, 13 bases remained unmatched. Germline V gene sequence: CDR1 MGHRA, CDR2 YSYEKL. This CDR3 comprises 16 residues. CDR3 protein: CASSVHLTGEGEKLFF. CDR3 DNA sequence: TGCGCCAGCAGCGTCCACCTGACAGGGGAGGGGGAAAAACTGTTTTTT.

V and J are TRBV7-9 and TRBJ1-4; D remains unclear. The germline CDR1 and CDR2 sequences are SEHNR and FQNEAQ (reference sequence). The V and J ends lost 1 base and 0 bases respectively, with 12 bases between them. CDR3 length equals 17 residues. DNA for the CDR3: TGTGCCAGCAGCTTAGGAGTCTCTTCGGCAACTAATGAAAAACTGTTTTTT. Translation: CASSLGVSSATNEKLFF. The entire variable domain, with the rest obtained from reference TRBV7-9 and TRBJ1-4, is as follows: DTGVSQNPRHKITKRGQNVTFRCDPISEHNRLYWYRQTLGQGPEFLTYFQNEAQLEKSRLLSDRFSAERPKGSFSTLEIQRTEQGDSAMYLCASSLGVSSATNEKLFFGSGTQLSVL.

V gene TRBV15 combines with J gene TRBJ2-1, with 8 bases identical to TRBD2. The ends lost 5 bases at V and 5 bases at J; junction bases unmatched: 17. There are 18 residues in the CDR3. The germline V gene encodes CDR1 LNHNV and CDR2 YYDKDF (reference sequence). This chain's CDR3 is CATSAWKAGTRINNEQFF. The CDR3, as DNA: TGTGCCACCAGCGCCTGGAAGGCTGGGACTAGAATTAACAATGAGCAGTTCTTC.

This clonotype was recorded many times. The chain recombines TRBV20-1 with TRBJ2-7; the D is unclear. The CDR3 runs to 13 residues. V was cut by 6 bases and J by 0 bases, with 12 bases left in between. CDR1 and CDR2 (germline): DFQATT, SNEGSKA (reference sequence). CDR3 bases: TGCAGTGCCCGCCACGTCACCTCCTACGAGCAGTACGTC. Amino acid sequence: CSARHVTSYEQYV.